Included here is one T cell receptor beta chain sequence, with context. The specificity of this receptor is unknown. Qualities for individual bases were not recorded, and no much larger clone is one base off. Taken from the germline V gene (reference sequence), the CDR1 and CDR2 loops are LGHDT and YNNKEL. CDR3 length: 14 amino acids, cysteine to phenylalanine. The entry retains the CDR3 DNA only, 42 bases that are in frame from base 1. V gives up 4 bases and J gives up 6 bases, and the segment between their germline ends measures 15 bases. This record belongs to a study of T-cell memory formation after mild COVID-19 (dated by TCRdb to the early 2020s). Regarding the research as a whole: TCR sequence clusters from the two donors were found to be largely donor specific. T-cell clones expanding and contracting after mild COVID-19 in two donors were tracked by longitudinal TCRalpha and TCRbeta repertoire sequencing. Two young, previously healthy adult volunteers made up the cohort, one male and one female.

Ficoll-Paque density gradient centrifugation was the method used to isolate PBMCs. The instrument given in TCRdb is Illumina NovaSeq 6000. Using 5'RACE with constant-segment primers, TCRalpha and TCRbeta cDNA libraries were constructed, with sample barcodes and unique molecular identifiers added in the process. Trizol reagent was used to extract RNA from every sample. Libraries were amplified in two PCR steps, with a second sample barcode and Illumina TruSeq adapters added in the second step. Sequencing of libraries was performed on an Illumina NovaSeq with 2 x 150 bp paired-end reads. The published analysis was carried out like this. With migec v1.2.7, reads were demultiplexed and then collapsed into UMI-guided consensus sequences. Using mixcr v2.1.11, the UMI consensuses were aligned to TRA and TRB V and J templates and assembled into clonotypes. Expanded or contracted clonotypes were those called significant by both edgeR and NoisET, with noise models trained on biological replicates. For edgeR calls, the cutoffs were a false discovery rate-adjusted p below 0.01 and a log2 fold-change threshold of 1. As an exploratory analysis of dynamics, PCA with hierarchical clustering was applied to max-normalized trajectories of the 1000 most abundant clonotypes. The CD4 or CD8 phenotype of responding clones was assigned using the separately sequenced CD4+ and CD8+ repertoires. TCRdb trimmed the raw reads at Q25, called clones with MiXCR and kept productive beta chains. Every entry covers one CDR3 protein and lists the most common genes and DNA from its rows. The V and J calls were not made by the authors but by TCRdb's processing. The sample contains 400,000 to 500,000 distinct CDR3 sequences, 20% of them found a single time. The ten largest clones add up to 7.5% to 9.5% of the sample.

The investigation overall reported the following: Clones contracting from day 15 to 85 had balanced CD4/CD8 phenotypes, while a second wave expanding from day 15 to 37 was biased towards CD4+. Only a couple of mild cases were covered in the study, and larger cohorts including severe cases with pre-infection samples were considered necessary. SARS-CoV-2 specificity was not confirmed for the second-wave clones peaking on day 37. The detection of some responding clones in pre-infection memory suggests that pre-existing cross-reactive memory T cells joined the SARS-CoV-2 response. Contracting CD4+ clones turned up mainly in the CM and EM memory subsets, whereas EMRA was where CD8+ clones were enriched.

The chain is encoded by TRBV3-1 joined to TRBJ1-1; the D gene is not confidently resolved. Sequencing was done on a sample of PBMCs or a T cell subset sorted from them (not recorded which). This clonotype was sampled from an adult woman who had mild COVID-19 (a few samples of this study predate the infection). The sample titles of this study are shuffled in the database, so cell type and time point are left out; the donor was told from shared clones. CDR3 loop: CASSPQAGTAEAFF. At the DNA level, the sequence is TGTGCCAGCAGCCCCCAGGCGGGAACCGCTGAAGCTTTCTTT.